The 24 T cell receptor beta chains in this list originate from one sample, sequenced in a study of identical twins. In TCRdb, the 5' RACE reads were re-called with MiXCR into one record per CDR3 protein. The sample has 450,000 or so distinct CDR3 sequences, 20% to 25% seen once; the top ten hold 2.9%. The same data also went into a second study, on T cells expressing NK-cell markers.

The sample comprised CD4+ T cells sorted from blood. Receptor source: a woman under 30 in good health.

This clonotype was picked up a small number of times. The chain combines TRBV5-5 with TRBJ2-7; D might be TRBD2 (6 bases). The CDR3 extends over 15 amino acids. Germline assignment: CDR1 SGHKS and CDR2 YYEKEE (reference sequence). Deletions cut 0 bases from V and 3 bases from J, with 13 bases between. The CDR3 region has the DNA TGTGCCAGCAGCTTGGCCGTCGGGGGAGTCTACGAGCAGTACTTC. Protein product: CASSLAVGGVYEQYF.

This clonotype was seen a handful of times. The chain is built from TRBV6-1 and TRBJ2-3; TRBD2 matches at 8 bases. The V segment lost 5 bases and the J segment 9 bases; nucleotides outside the gene matches: 10. CDR1 is MNHNS and CDR2 is SASEGT in the germline V gene. The length of the CDR3 is 14 residues. The CDR3 is CASSPHGGDRTQYF. The DNA for the CDR3 is TGTGCCAGCAGTCCCCACGGGGGGGATCGAACGCAGTATTTT.

Concerning this clonotype itself: A single base separates this from a much larger clone, so it may be a read error. The chain joins TRBV20-1 to TRBJ2-5; 7 bases agree with TRBD2. Looked up from germline, CDR1 is DFQATT and CDR2 is SNEGSKA (reference sequence). V was clipped by 6 bases and J by 0 bases; unmatched bases: 1. The CDR3 runs 12 residues. DNA of the CDR3: TGCAGTGCGGGGGGGTACCAAGAGACCCAGTACTTC. Protein product: CSAGGYQETQYF.

This clonotype showed up just a few times. The CDR3 DNA follows: TGTGCCACAGGGACTCCCGGACGGTACGAGCAGTACTTC. This sequence encodes CATGTPGRYEQYF. The chain carries TRBV10-3 and TRBJ2-7, with D possibly matching TRBD2 (6 bases). The ends were cut back, 10 bases at V and 4 bases at J, with 17 bases in the middle. Germline assignment: CDR1 ENHRY and CDR2 SYGVKD. The CDR3 has 13 residues.

The chain employs TRBV28 and TRBJ2-7, with 8 bases fitting TRBD2. Germline V gene sequence: CDR1 MDHEN, CDR2 SYDVKM. The CDR3 has 13 residues. The junction had 3 bases not matched to a gene; V was cut back by 2 bases and J by 6 bases. CDR3 DNA: TGTGCCAGCAGTTTAGGGACTAGTCTCGAGCAGTACTTC. Amino acids: CASSLGTSLEQYF.

J is TRBJ2-7 and V is TRBV7-9; TRBD1 matches at 7 bases. After removal of 2 bases from V and 5 bases from J, the junction contained 12 bases not matched to a gene. This CDR3 is 16 amino acids long. Germline V gene lookup returns CDR1 SEHNR and CDR2 FQNEAQ (reference sequence). The CDR3 protein is CASSLPPHRGRNEQYF. The CDR3, as DNA: TGTGCCAGCAGCTTACCCCCTCACAGGGGTCGGAACGAGCAGTACTTC.

This chain joins TRBV10-3 and TRBJ2-5; TRBD1 aligns across 9 bases. The CDR3 loop spans 13 amino acids. V shed 5 bases, J shed 5 bases, and the junction held 3 bases outside the gene matches. The V gene's germline CDR1 is ENHRY and CDR2 SYGVKD. DNA of the CDR3: TGTGCCATCAGTCGGACAGGGGAGGAGACCCAGTACTTC. Encoded protein: CAISRTGEETQYF.

This clonotype was detected a few times. The CDR3 loop is CASRENGNTGELFF. In DNA, the CDR3 is TGCGCCAGCAGGGAGAACGGAAACACCGGGGAGCTGTTTTTT. This chain connects TRBV5-1 to TRBJ2-2; D is ambiguous. Germline CDR1 SGHRS, CDR2 YFSETQ. Between the trimmed V and J ends, which lost 5 bases and 2 bases, there was a span of 10 bases. The CDR3 contains 14 residues. Based on the CDR3 plus reference TRBV5-1 and TRBJ2-2, the full variable domain is KAGVTQTPRYLIKTRGQQVTLSCSPISGHRSVSWYQQTPGQGLQFLFEYFSETQRNKGNFPGRFSGRQFSNSRSEMNVSTLELGDSALYLCASRENGNTGELFFGEGSRLTVL.

V and J are TRBV20-1 and TRBJ2-4; D may match TRBD1 or TRBD2 (5 bases each). CDR1 and CDR2 from the germline V gene are DFQATT and SNEGSKA (reference sequence). V lost 3 bases and J lost 0, with 24 bases in between. CDR3 size: 19 residues. This chain's CDR3 is CSASYPRGPEQLAKNIQYF. DNA for the CDR3: TGCAGTGCTAGTTATCCTAGGGGACCTGAACAGCTAGCCAAAAACATTCAGTACTTC.

V is TRBV6-5 and J is TRBJ2-6, with TRBD2 matching over 7 bases. Per the germline V gene, CDR1 is MNHEY and CDR2 is SVGAGI. J lost 4 bases, V lost 4 bases, and 4 bases had no gene match. The CDR3 runs 15 residues. CDR3 coding DNA: TGTGCCAGCAGTTCCCTAGCGGCAGGGGCCAACGTCCTGACTTTC. Amino acid sequence: CASSSLAAGANVLTF.

This sequence joins TRBV29-1 and TRBJ2-1, with 7 positions matching TRBD1. The CDR3 extends over 14 amino acids. CDR1 and CDR2 (germline): SQVTM, ANQGSEA. The CDR3: CGSRGSTGINEQFF. In nucleotides, the CDR3 is TGCGGCTCCAGGGGGTCTACAGGGATCAATGAGCAGTTCTTC.

The chain is built from TRBV20-1 and TRBJ2-3; TRBD2 agrees at 8 bases. This CDR3 is built from 14 residues. Germline CDR1 DFQATT, CDR2 SNEGSKA (reference sequence). V was pared by 2 bases and J by 6 bases, with 7 bases of the junction left unmatched. Here the CDR3 reads CSARLLREGDTQYF. The CDR3, as DNA: TGCAGTGCTAGATTACTACGGGAGGGTGATACGCAGTATTTT.

In this sample, this clonotype turned up a few times. The genes are TRBV18 and TRBJ2-1, with D hard to call. V was pared by 3 bases and J by 14 bases, with 17 bases between. The CDR3 consists of 13 residues. CDR1 KGHSH and CDR2 LQKENI come from the germline V gene. CDR3 region: CASSPPTGAPEFF. DNA for the CDR3: TGTGCCAGCTCACCCCCCACGGGTGCCCCAGAGTTCTTC.

Worth noting for this clonotype: A single base separates this from a much larger clone, so it may be a read error. The rearrangement uses TRBV3-1 and TRBJ2-3; a possible D gene is TRBD2 (5 bases). The CDR3 runs 14 residues. Germline CDR1 reads LGHDT; CDR2 reads YNNKEL (reference sequence). CDR3 bases: TGTGCCAACAGCCAAGTCGGGGGCACAGATACGCAGTATTTT. Translating gives CANSQVGGTDTQYF.

V is TRBV10-3 and J is TRBJ2-3; perhaps TRBD2 as D (7 bases). CDR1 is ENHRY, CDR2 SYGVKD, per germline. V was cut by 10 bases and J by 0 bases, with 17 bases left in between. This CDR3 spans 15 amino acids. The CDR3 reads CATRLGGASTDTQYF. CDR3 sequence (DNA): TGTGCCACCCGCTTGGGGGGGGCAAGCACAGATACGCAGTATTTT.

This clonotype was seen a handful of times. The rearrangement joins TRBV12-3 or TRBV12-4 to TRBJ1-2; no clear D gene. Trimming removed 6 bases from V and 9 bases from J, with 17 bases in between. This CDR3 comprises 13 residues. For the CDR3, the DNA is TGTGCCAGCAGCCCGAGGACCGTTTTCAGCTACACCTTC. Its translation: CASSPRTVFSYTF.

This clonotype was recorded many times. The rearrangement uses TRBV7-9 and TRBJ1-5; possibly TRBD1 for D (5 bases). V was trimmed by 5 bases and J by 1 base, leaving 9 bases between them. The CDR3 covers 14 residues. CDR1 is SEHNR, CDR2 FQNEAQ, per germline (reference sequence). For the CDR3, the DNA is TGTGCCAGCAGCACTACAGGCAGCAATCAGCCCCAGCATTTT. Protein sequence: CASSTTGSNQPQHF.

The chain links TRBV7-9 to TRBJ2-7; D gene uncertain. V was pared by 2 bases and J by 0 bases, with 11 bases between. The CDR3 sequence is 15 residues long. Germline V gene sequence: CDR1 SEHNR, CDR2 FQNEAQ (reference sequence). CDR3 DNA: TGTGCCAGCAGCTTATGGCAGACCAGCTCCTACGAGCAGTACTTC. Translating it yields CASSLWQTSSYEQYF.

The CDR3, as DNA: TGTGCCAGCAGTTCCTGGACAGGGGGGAGCAATCAGCCCCAGCATTTT. Its protein product is CASSSWTGGSNQPQHF. The gene calls are TRBV12-3 or TRBV12-4 and TRBJ1-5; 10 bases map to TRBD1. The ends lost 4 bases at V and 1 base at J; junction bases unmatched: 4. The CDR3 covers 16 residues.

This rearrangement joins TRBV5-1 to TRBJ1-1; possible D gene TRBD1, 6 bases. The CDR3 spans 16 residues. Germline loops: CDR1 SGHRS, CDR2 YFSETQ. Between the trimmed V and J ends, which lost 5 bases and 0 bases, there was a span of 17 bases. The CDR3 nucleotides are TGCGCCAGCAGTTATGGACTCCGGGACATGAACACTGAAGCTTTCTTT. Translated, it gives CASSYGLRDMNTEAFF. Variable domain in full (rest from reference TRBV5-1 and TRBJ1-1): KAGVTQTPRYLIKTRGQQVTLSCSPISGHRSVSWYQQTPGQGLQFLFEYFSETQRNKGNFPGRFSGRQFSNSRSEMNVSTLELGDSALYLCASSYGLRDMNTEAFFGQGTRLTVV.

This clonotype was seen a handful of times. This chain joins TRBV7-2 and TRBJ2-7; 8 nucleotides align to TRBD2. The ends lost 5 bases at V and 5 bases at J; junction bases unmatched: 11. The CDR3 sequence is 15 residues long. In germline, CDR1 is SGHTA, CDR2 FQGNSA. This CDR3 is CASSPLAGRVNEQYF. The CDR3 DNA is TGTGCCAGCAGCCCTTTGGCCGGGAGGGTCAACGAGCAGTACTTC.

The rearrangement links TRBV15 to TRBJ2-7; the D gene is possibly TRBD1 (5 bases). V gave up 2 bases and J gave up 0 bases, with 17 bases separating them. The V gene's germline CDR1 is LNHNV and CDR2 YYDKDF (reference sequence). CDR3 size: 17 residues. CDR3 region: CATSRPTSDTSSYEQYF. In nucleotides, the CDR3 is TGTGCCACCAGCAGACCTACCTCGGACACAAGCTCCTACGAGCAGTACTTC.

V gene TRBV10-3 combines with J gene TRBJ2-5; no clear D. The CDR3 sequence is 13 residues long. Germline V gene lookup returns CDR1 ENHRY and CDR2 SYGVKD. Trimming cost V 9 bases and J 0 bases, with 11 bases left between them. In DNA, the CDR3 is TGTGCCATATCAGTCCCGAACCAAGAGACCCAGTACTTC. Amino acids: CAISVPNQETQYF.

V and J are TRBV5-1 and TRBJ2-3; D perhaps matches TRBD1 (5 bases). Trimming took 1 base from V and 2 from J, leaving 11 bases between them. The CDR3 runs 15 residues. Germline V lookup: CDR1 SGHRS, CDR2 YFSETQ. For the CDR3, the DNA is TGCGCCAGCAGCTTGATTCCTGGGGCCACAGATACGCAGTATTTT. The encoded protein is CASSLIPGATDTQYF. Complete variable domain (other parts from reference TRBV5-1 and TRBJ2-3): KAGVTQTPRYLIKTRGQQVTLSCSPISGHRSVSWYQQTPGQGLQFLFEYFSETQRNKGNFPGRFSGRQFSNSRSEMNVSTLELGDSALYLCASSLIPGATDTQYFGPGTRLTVL.